A selection of T cell receptor beta chains follows, all from one sample in a study of OX40 agonist ivuxolimab in advanced cancers. The assay was immunoSEQ multiplex PCR, and TCRdb's table has in-frame clones only and misses some. The profile shows tens of thousands of clones, around 83% of them singletons. Sample: CD4+ or CD8+ T cells sorted from blood, taken in a trial of the OX40 agonist ivuxolimab. The receptors were sampled from an adult with an advanced solid tumor such as melanoma, head and neck, liver or kidney cancer. The CDR3 runs from the conserved cysteine through the conserved F or W. D genes are given only for firm matches. Part of the rows lack a size; the others show once, few, many or a class for expanded clones.

TRBV7-2,.,TRBJ1-2,15,TRBD1,TGTGCCAGCAGCCCACCGGGACAGGGGCGCTATGGCTACACCTTC,CASSPPGQGRYGYTF
TRBV18,.,TRBJ2-1,15,TRBD1,TGTGCCAGCTCACCTTCGGGACAGGGTGTGAATGAGCAGTTCTTC,CASSPSGQGVNEQFF
TRBV9,.,TRBJ2-7,14,.,TGTGCCAGCAGCGTAGGGGCCGGAGCCTACGAGCAGTACTTC,CASSVGAGAYEQYF
TRBV28,.,TRBJ1-2,12,TRBD1,TGTGCCAGCATAAACAGGGGCTGGGGCTACACCTTC,CASINRGWGYTF
TRBV7-9,.,TRBJ2-7,16,TRBD1,TGTGCCAGCAGCTTTCTATCCGGGACAGGGACCCACGAGCAGTACTTC,CASSFLSGTGTHEQYF
TRBV7-9,few,TRBJ2-7,19,.,TGTGCCAGCAGCTATAGTCACCTGGGAGATGGACATAGCTCCTACGAGCAGTACTTC,CASSYSHLGDGHSSYEQYF
TRBV6-1,.,TRBJ1-2,15,.,TGTGCCAGCAGTGAAAGGGGGGGAGGAAACTATGGCTACACCTTC,CASSERGGGNYGYTF
TRBV11-3,.,TRBJ2-1,18,TRBD2,TGTGCCAGCAGCGGGACTAGCGGGGGGTCTAGCTCCTACAATGAGCAGTTCTTC,CASSGTSGGSSSYNEQFF
TRBV7-3,.,TRBJ1-6,15,.,TGTGCCAGCAGCTTCTATCCGGGGTTGAATTCACCCCTCCACTTT,CASSFYPGLNSPLHF
TRBV19,few,TRBJ2-6,14,.,TGTGCCAGTACCCCTAGCTCTGGGGCCAACGTCCTGACTTTC,CASTPSSGANVLTF
TRBV5-1,.,TRBJ1-3,18,.,TGCGCCAGCAGCCCGGAGGGGACACATCGAAGTCGAGGAAACACCATATATTTT,CASSPEGTHRSRGNTIYF
TRBV5-5,.,TRBJ2-7,17,.,TGTGCCAGCAGCTTGACGGGGATCAGCCGCAGCTCCTACGAGCAGTACTTC,CASSLTGISRSSYEQYF
TRBV9,.,TRBJ1-5,15,.,TGTGCCAGCAGCGTAGGAGACAGCTCTAATCAGCCCCAGCATTTT,CASSVGDSSNQPQHF
TRBV7-6,.,TRBJ2-7,14,.,TGTGCCAGCAGCCCTGAGGGGAAGCCCTACGAGCAGTACTTC,CASSPEGKPYEQYF
TRBV9,.,TRBJ2-2,14,.,TGTGCCAGCAGCGGCACTAGAGACACCGGGGAGCTGTTTTTT,CASSGTRDTGELFF
TRBV6-6,.,TRBJ2-7,14,TRBD1,TGTGCCAGCAGTCCCGGGACAGGGTACTACGAGCAGTACTTC,CASSPGTGYYEQYF
TRBV28,.,TRBJ1-4,15,.,TGTGCCAGCAGTCCCCCCCAGGAAAAGGGCGAAAAACTGTTTTTT,CASSPPQEKGEKLFF
TRBV4-1,.,TRBJ1-2,15,.,TGCGCCAGCAGCCAAGTTGGGCGGACTAACTATGGCTACACCTTC,CASSQVGRTNYGYTF
TRBV15,.,TRBJ2-1,15,TRBD2,TGTGCCACCAGCCGAGACCCCTCCTTAGCGGGAGAGCAGTTCTTC,CATSRDPSLAGEQFF
TRBV19,few,TRBJ2-7,13,.,TGTGCCAGTACCCCTTCGAGTGTCTACGAGCAGTACTTC,CASTPSSVYEQYF
TRBV11-2,.,TRBJ2-7,13,TRBD1,TGTGCCAGCAGAGCTACAGGGGGCAACGAGCAGTACTTC,CASRATGGNEQYF
TRBV6-5,.,TRBJ2-1,15,.,TGTGCCAGCAGTTTCACCCAAAGCTCCTACAATGAGCAGTTCTTC,CASSFTQSSYNEQFF
TRBV30,.,TRBJ2-7,14,TRBD2,TGTGCCTGGACAAGCGGGGGGCGTGGCTACGAGCAGTACTTC,CAWTSGGRGYEQYF
TRBV27,.,TRBJ2-1,16,TRBD2,TGTGCCAGCAGTTTATCGGCTAGCGGGAGTGGACATGAGCAGTTCTTC,CASSLSASGSGHEQFF
TRBV4-1,.,TRBJ2-5,15,TRBD2,TGCGCCAGCAGCCAAGCCGGGACTAACCAAGAGACCCAGTACTTC,CASSQAGTNQETQYF
TRBV30,.,TRBJ2-1,15,TRBD2,TGTGCCTGGACTAGCGGGAGTACCTACACTAATGAGCAGTTCTTC,CAWTSGSTYTNEQFF
TRBV10-3,.,TRBJ2-7,13,TRBD1,TGTGCCATCAGAGACAGGGCCTCCTACGAGCAGTACTTC,CAIRDRASYEQYF
TRBV7-9,.,TRBJ1-1,16,.,TGTGCCAGCAGCTTTAGCAGGGATCCGCCAAACACTGAAGCTTTCTTT,CASSFSRDPPNTEAFF
TRBV5-6,once,TRBJ1-1,15,TRBD1,TGTGCCAGCAGCTCGCGACAGGGTATGAACACTGAAGCTTTCTTT,CASSSRQGMNTEAFF
TRBV27,.,TRBJ2-7,16,.,TGTGCCAGCAGTTTATCGGGGTTGGAACAGGCCTACGAGCAGTACTTC,CASSLSGLEQAYEQYF
TRBV4-1,once,TRBJ2-5,18,TRBD2,TGCGCCAGCAGCCAAGATTTCGGACTAGCGGGAGGGGAGGAGACCCAGTACTTC,CASSQDFGLAGGEETQYF
TRBV7-2,.,TRBJ1-4,15,.,TGTGCCAGCAGCCCCACAGGGCTAACTAATGAAAAACTGTTTTTT,CASSPTGLTNEKLFF
TRBV7-7,.,TRBJ2-3,14,.,TGTGCTAGCAGCTTAGGGCCGCCCGGGGATACGCAGTATTTT,CASSLGPPGDTQYF
TRBV9,.,TRBJ2-3,15,.,TGTGCCAGCAGCGTAGCAGGGTCAGAGGCAGATACGCAGTATTTT,CASSVAGSEADTQYF
TRBV18,.,TRBJ2-3,14,.,TGTGCCAGCTCACCCGGGGGCGCTACAGATACGCAGTATTTT,CASSPGGATDTQYF
TRBV10-3,.,TRBJ1-2,17,TRBD1,TGTGCCATCAGTGACCCCGACATATACAGGGGAGCCTATGGCTACACCTTC,CAISDPDIYRGAYGYTF
TRBV10-2,.,TRBJ1-2,14,.,TGCGCCAGCAGTGAAGGCAGGGGAGGCTATGGCTACACCTTC,CASSEGRGGYGYTF
TRBV6-1,.,TRBJ1-5,15,.,TGTGCCAGCAGTTCGTCTCGGGACCCCCTCGGGCCCCAGCATTTT,CASSSSRDPLGPQHF
TRBV6-1,.,TRBJ1-1,14,.,TGTGCCAGCAGTGAAATGACTGCTAACACTGAAGCTTTCTTT,CASSEMTANTEAFF
TRBV7-9,.,TRBJ2-3,13,.,TGTGCCAGCAGCCAGGAGTACACAGATACGCAGTATTTT,CASSQEYTDTQYF
TRBV7-8,.,TRBJ1-1,17,TRBD1,TGTGCCAGCAGCTTAGGAGGGACAGGGGGCCGGGGCACTGAAGCTTTCTTT,CASSLGGTGGRGTEAFF
TRBV6-5,.,TRBJ1-1,14,TRBD1,TGTGCCAGCAGTTACGGGACAGGGTTCGCTGAAGCTTTCTTT,CASSYGTGFAEAFF
TRBV9,.,TRBJ2-2,13,.,TGTGCCAGCAGCGCTTCGAACACCGGGGAGCTGTTTTTT,CASSASNTGELFF
TRBV28,.,TRBJ2-7,14,TRBD2,TGTGCCAGCAGTTTGGGACTAGCCGGTTCCGAGCAGTACTTC,CASSLGLAGSEQYF
TRBV27,.,TRBJ2-2,13,.,TGTGCCAGCAGATCTAGTCTCACCGGGGAGCTGTTTTTT,CASRSSLTGELFF
TRBV7-9,.,TRBJ2-3,17,.,TGTGCCAGCAGCTTAAAGGTCCGGGGTAAAGGAACAGATACGCAGTATTTT,CASSLKVRGKGTDTQYF
TRBV7-2,.,TRBJ2-1,10,.,TGTGCCAGCACCTACGTTGAGCAGTTCTTC,CASTYVEQFF
TRBV5-4,.,TRBJ2-1,14,.,TGTGCCAGCAGCTCCATAGCGGCCTACAATGAGCAGTTCTTC,CASSSIAAYNEQFF
TRBV25-1,.,TRBJ1-6,14,TRBD1,TGTGCCAGCAGTGAAACAGGGGTTAATTCACCCCTCCACTTT,CASSETGVNSPLHF
TRBV9,.,TRBJ2-3,16,.,TGTGCCAGCACCCCTATTATAGGTGGGGGGCACGATACGCAGTATTTT,CASTPIIGGGHDTQYF
TRBV6-1,.,TRBJ2-7,15,TRBD2,TGTGCCAGCAGTGTACTAGCGGGACCCCTTTACGAGCAGTACTTC,CASSVLAGPLYEQYF
TRBV7-9,.,TRBJ2-1,11,.,TGTGCCAGCAGGACAGCGCTAGAGCAGTTCTTC,CASRTALEQFF
TRBV6-1,.,TRBJ2-7,14,.,TGTGCCAGCAGTACGGGGCAGGGAACCTACGAGCAGTACTTC,CASSTGQGTYEQYF
TRBV29-1,.,TRBJ2-1,14,TRBD2,TGCAGCGTTGGTGAAGCGGGGTGGACGAGTGAGCAGTTCTTC,CSVGEAGWTSEQFF